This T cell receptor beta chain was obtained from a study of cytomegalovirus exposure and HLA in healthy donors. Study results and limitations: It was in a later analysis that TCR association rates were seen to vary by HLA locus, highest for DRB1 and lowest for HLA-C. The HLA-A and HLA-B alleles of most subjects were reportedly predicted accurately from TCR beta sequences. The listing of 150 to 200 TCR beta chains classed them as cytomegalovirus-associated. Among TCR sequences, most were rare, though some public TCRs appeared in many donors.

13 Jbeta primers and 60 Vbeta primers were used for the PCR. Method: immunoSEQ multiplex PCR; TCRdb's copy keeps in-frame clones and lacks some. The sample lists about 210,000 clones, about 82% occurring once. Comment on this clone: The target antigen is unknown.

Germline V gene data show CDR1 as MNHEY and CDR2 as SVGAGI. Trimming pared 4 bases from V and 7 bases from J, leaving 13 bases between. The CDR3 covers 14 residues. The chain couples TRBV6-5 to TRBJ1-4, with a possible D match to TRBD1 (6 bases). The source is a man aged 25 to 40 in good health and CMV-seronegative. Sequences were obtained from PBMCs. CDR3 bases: TGTGCCAGCAGTTCCACAGGGAGAGTTGAAAAACTGTTTTTT. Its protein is CASSSTGRVEKLFF.